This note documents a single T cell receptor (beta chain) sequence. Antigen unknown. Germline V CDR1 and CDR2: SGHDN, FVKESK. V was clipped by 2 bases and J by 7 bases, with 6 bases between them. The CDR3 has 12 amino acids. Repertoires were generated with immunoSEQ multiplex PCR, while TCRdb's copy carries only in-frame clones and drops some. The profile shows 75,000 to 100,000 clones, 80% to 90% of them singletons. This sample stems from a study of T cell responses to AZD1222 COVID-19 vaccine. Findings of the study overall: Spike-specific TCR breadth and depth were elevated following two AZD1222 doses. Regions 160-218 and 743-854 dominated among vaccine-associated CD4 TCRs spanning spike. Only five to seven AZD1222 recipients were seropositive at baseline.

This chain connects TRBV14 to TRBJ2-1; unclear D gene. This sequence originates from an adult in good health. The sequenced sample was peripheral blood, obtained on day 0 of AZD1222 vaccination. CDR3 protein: CASSQSRNEQFF. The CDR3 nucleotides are TGTGCCAGCAGCCAAAGCCGGAATGAGCAGTTCTTC.